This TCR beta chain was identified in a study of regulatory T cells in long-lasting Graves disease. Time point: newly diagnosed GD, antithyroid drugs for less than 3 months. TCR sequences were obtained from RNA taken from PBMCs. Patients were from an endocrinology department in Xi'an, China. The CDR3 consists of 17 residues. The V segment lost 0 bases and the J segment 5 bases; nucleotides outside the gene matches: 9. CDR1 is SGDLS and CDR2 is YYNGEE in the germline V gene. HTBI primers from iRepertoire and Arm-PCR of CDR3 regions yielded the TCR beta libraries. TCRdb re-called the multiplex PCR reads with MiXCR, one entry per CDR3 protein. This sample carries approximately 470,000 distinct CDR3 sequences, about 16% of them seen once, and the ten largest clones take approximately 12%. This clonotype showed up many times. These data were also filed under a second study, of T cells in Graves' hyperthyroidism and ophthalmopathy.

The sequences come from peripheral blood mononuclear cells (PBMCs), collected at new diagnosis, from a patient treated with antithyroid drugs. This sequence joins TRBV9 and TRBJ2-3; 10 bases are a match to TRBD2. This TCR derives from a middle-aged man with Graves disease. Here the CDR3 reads CASSVGFLAGAGDTQYF. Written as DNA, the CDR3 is TGTGCCAGCAGCGTAGGATTCCTAGCGGGAGCGGGAGATACGCAGTATTTT.